This T cell receptor (beta chain) was captured in a study of blood T cell repertoires in COVID-19. Background on the study: Samples of COVID-19 (acute and convalescent) were obtained from the United States, Italy and Spain. Nucleic acid was either cDNA or gDNA, and it came from T cells, B-cell-depleted T cells, or PBMCs.

Source study methods: Amplification from reference gene primers served as the basis for estimated nucleated cell counts. TCRdb's table, derived via immunoSEQ multiplex PCR, lists solely in-frame clones and lacks some. Clone size and V and J calls were adopted from that table, with D and trimming inferred from the DNA. The sample has approximately 190,000 clones, 70% to 90% seen once. The CDR3 sequence is 16 residues long. Germline values: CDR1 SGHTA, CDR2 FQGNSA. After removal of 5 bases from V and 3 bases from J, the junction contained 9 bases not matched to a gene. The sample consisted of peripheral blood. V and J are TRBV7-2 and TRBJ1-4; TRBD1 aligns across 7 bases. This clonotype originated in a woman in her forties who had recovered from COVID-19. In nucleotides, the CDR3 is TGTGCCAGCAGCCCCCGCACGACAGGGCCTAATGAAAAACTGTTTTTT. Translation gives CASSPRTTGPNEKLFF.